The entry that follows covers one TCR beta chain sequence. The assay was immunoSEQ multiplex PCR, and TCRdb's table has in-frame clones only and misses some. This table has about 130,000 clones, 93% appearing once. The sample originates from a study of control samples from healthy donors and cancer patients. The sequence was collected from a man aged 50-60 years with head and neck cancer. Specimen: PBMCs.

This CDR3 reads CASSITGANTEAFF. The CDR3 region has the DNA TGTGCCAGCAGCATCACAGGGGCGAACACTGAAGCTTTCTTT. The chain combines TRBV6-5 with TRBJ1-1, with 7 bases fitting TRBD1. CDR1 and CDR2 (germline): MNHEY, SVGAGI. V trimming: 6 bases; J trimming: 1 base; junction bases outside the gene matches: 5. The CDR3 has 14 residues.